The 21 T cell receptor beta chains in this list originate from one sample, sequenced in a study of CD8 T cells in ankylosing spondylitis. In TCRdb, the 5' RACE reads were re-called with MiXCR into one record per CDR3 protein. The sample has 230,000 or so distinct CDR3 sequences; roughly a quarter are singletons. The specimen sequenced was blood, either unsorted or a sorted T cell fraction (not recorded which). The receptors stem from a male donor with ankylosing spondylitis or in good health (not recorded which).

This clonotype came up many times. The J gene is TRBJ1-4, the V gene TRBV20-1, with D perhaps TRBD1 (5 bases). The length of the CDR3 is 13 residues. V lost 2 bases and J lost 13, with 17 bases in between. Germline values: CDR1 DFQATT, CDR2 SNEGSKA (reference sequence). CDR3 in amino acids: CSARPPGPRGLFF. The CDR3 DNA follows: TGCAGTGCTAGACCCCCGGGACCGAGGGGACTGTTTTTT.

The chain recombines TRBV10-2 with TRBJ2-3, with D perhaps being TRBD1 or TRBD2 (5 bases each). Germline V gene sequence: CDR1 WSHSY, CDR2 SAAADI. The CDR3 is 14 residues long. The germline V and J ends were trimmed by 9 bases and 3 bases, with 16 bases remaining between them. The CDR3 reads CASTGTMRTDTQYF. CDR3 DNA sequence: TGCGCCAGTACTGGGACCATGAGAACAGATACGCAGTATTTT.

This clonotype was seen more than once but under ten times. This chain's CDR3 is CASSGGTAYNEQFF. CDR3 DNA sequence: TGTGCCAGCAGCGGGGGGACAGCTTACAATGAGCAGTTCTTC. The V gene is TRBV2, the J gene TRBJ2-1; D possibly matches TRBD1 or TRBD2 (7 bases each). V was cut by 6 bases and J by 4 bases, with 13 bases left in between. Germline CDR1 is SNHLY and CDR2 is FYNNEI. The CDR3 extends over 14 amino acids.

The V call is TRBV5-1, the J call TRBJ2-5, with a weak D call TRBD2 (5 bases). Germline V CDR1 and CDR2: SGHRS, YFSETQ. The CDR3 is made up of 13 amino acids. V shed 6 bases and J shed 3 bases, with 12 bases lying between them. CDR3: CASTRTEKETQYF. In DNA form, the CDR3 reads TGCGCCAGCACCCGGACTGAAAAAGAGACCCAGTACTTC.

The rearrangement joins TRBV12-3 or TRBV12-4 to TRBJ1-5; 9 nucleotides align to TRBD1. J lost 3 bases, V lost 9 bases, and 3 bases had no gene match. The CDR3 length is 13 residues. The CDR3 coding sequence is TGTGCCAGTGACAGGGGGAACAATCAGCCCCAGCATTTT. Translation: CASDRGNNQPQHF.

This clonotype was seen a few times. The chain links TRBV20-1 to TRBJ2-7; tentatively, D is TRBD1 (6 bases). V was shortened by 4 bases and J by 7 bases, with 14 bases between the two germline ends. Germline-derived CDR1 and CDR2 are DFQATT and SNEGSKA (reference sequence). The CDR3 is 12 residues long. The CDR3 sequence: CSANLRDNEQYF. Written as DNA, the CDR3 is TGCAGTGCTAACCTCCGGGACAATGAGCAGTACTTC.

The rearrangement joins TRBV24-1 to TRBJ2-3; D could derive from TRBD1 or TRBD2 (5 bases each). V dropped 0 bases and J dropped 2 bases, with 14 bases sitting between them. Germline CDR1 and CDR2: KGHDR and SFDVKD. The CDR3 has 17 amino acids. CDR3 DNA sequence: TGTGCCACCAGTGATTTGGTTTGGGGGAGAGACACAGATACGCAGTATTTT. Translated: CATSDLVWGRDTDTQYF.

The CDR3 protein is CASSPSGGGETQYF. For the CDR3, the DNA is TGTGCCAGCAGTCCTAGCGGGGGCGGAGAGACCCAGTACTTC. The chain links TRBV12-3 or TRBV12-4 to TRBJ2-5; 10 bases line up with TRBD2. The CDR3 is 14 amino acids. The V segment lost 5 bases and the J segment 4 bases; nucleotides outside the gene matches: 4.

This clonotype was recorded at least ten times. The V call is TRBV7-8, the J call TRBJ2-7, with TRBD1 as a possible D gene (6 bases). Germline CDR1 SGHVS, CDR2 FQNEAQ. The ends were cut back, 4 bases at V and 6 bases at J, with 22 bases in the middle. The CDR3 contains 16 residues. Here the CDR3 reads CASSYRKNRQAGEQYF. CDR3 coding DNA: TGTGCCAGCAGCTACCGAAAAAATAGACAGGCGGGCGAGCAGTACTTC.

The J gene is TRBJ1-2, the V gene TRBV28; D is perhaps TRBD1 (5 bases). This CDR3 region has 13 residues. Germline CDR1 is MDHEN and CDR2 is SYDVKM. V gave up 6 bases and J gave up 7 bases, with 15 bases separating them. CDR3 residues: CASRGDRVGGYTF. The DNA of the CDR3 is TGTGCCAGCAGGGGGGATCGGGTCGGTGGCTACACCTTC.

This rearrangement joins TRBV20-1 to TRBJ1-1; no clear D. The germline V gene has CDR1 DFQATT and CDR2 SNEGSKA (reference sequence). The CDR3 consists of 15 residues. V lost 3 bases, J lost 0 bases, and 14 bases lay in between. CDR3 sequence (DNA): TGCAGTGCTAGGGAACAGACGATTATGAACACTGAAGCTTTCTTT. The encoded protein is CSAREQTIMNTEAFF.

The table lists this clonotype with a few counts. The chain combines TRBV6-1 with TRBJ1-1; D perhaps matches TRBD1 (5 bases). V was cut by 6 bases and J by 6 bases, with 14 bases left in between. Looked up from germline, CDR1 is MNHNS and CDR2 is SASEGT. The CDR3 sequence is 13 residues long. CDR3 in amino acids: CASRDPGLAEAFF. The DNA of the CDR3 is TGTGCCAGCAGAGATCCGGGACTTGCTGAAGCTTTCTTT.

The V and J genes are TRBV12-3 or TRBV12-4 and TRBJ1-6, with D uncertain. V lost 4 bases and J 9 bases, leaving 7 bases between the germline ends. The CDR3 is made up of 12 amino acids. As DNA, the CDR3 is TGTGCCAGCAGTTGGCGGAGTTCACCCCTCCACTTT. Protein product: CASSWRSSPLHF.

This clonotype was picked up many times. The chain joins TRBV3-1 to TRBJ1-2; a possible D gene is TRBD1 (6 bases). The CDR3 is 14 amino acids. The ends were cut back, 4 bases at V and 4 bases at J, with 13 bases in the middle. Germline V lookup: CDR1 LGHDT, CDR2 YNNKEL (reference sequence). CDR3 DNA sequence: TGTGCCAGCAGCCCCACAGGGAGCAGCTATGGCTACACCTTC. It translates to CASSPTGSSYGYTF.

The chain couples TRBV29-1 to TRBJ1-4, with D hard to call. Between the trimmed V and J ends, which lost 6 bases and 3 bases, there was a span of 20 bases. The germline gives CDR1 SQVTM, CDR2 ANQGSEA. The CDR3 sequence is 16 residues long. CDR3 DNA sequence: TGCAGCGTCGAACTGACGGGGAATGTGGCTAATGAAAAACTGTTTTTT. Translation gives CSVELTGNVANEKLFF.

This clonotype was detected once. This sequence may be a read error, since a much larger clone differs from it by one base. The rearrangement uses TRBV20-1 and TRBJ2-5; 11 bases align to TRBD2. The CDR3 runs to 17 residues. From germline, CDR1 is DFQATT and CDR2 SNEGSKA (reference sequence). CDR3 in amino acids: CSSSDSGGAGDTETQYF. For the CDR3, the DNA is TGCAGTTCTAGTGATAGCGGGGGGGCCGGGGACACTGAGACCCAGTACTTC.

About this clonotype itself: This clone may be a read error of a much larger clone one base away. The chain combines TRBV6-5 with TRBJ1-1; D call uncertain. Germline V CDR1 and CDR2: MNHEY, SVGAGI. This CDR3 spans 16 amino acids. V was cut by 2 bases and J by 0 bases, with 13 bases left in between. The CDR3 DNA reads TGTGCCAGCAGTTACGTCTATCCCAAACTGAACACTGAAGCTTTCTTT. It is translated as CASSYVYPKLNTEAFF.

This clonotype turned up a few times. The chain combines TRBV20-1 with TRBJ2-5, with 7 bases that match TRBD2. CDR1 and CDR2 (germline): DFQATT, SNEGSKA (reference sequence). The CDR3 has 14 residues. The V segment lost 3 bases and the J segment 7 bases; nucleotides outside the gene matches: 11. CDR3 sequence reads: CSASVSGRVGTQYF. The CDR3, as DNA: TGCAGTGCTAGCGTCTCGGGGAGGGTTGGGACCCAGTACTTC.

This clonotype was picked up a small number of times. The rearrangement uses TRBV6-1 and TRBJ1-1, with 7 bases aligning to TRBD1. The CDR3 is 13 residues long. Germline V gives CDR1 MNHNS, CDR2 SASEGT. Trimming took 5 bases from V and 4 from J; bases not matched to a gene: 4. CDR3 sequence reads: CASSRGPGTEAFF. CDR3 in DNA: TGTGCCAGCAGTAGGGGGCCGGGCACTGAAGCTTTCTTT.

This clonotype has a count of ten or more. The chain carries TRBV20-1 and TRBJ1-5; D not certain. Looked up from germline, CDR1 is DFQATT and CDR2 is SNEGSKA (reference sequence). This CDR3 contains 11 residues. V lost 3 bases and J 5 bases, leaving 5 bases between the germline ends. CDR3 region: CSASWDQPQHF. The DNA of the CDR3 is TGCAGTGCTAGCTGGGATCAGCCCCAGCATTTT.

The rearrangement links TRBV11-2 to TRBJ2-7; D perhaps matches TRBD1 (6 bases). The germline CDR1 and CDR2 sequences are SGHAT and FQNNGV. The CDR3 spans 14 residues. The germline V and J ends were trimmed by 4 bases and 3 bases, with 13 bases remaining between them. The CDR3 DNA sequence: TGTGCCAGCAGCTCCAACAGGGTGTACTACGAGCAGTACTTC. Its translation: CASSSNRVYYEQYF. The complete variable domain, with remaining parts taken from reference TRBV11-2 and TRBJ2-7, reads EAGVAQSPRYKIIEKRQSVAFWCNPISGHATLYWYQQILGQGPKLLIQFQNNGVVDDSQLPKDRFSAERLKGVDSTLKIQPAKLEDSAVYLCASSSNRVYYEQYFGPGTRLTVT.